This T cell receptor beta chain was sequenced for a study of T cell responses to AZD1222 COVID-19 vaccine. The overall study: Pooled in the analysis were second doses at about 4 or about 12 weeks.

Data came from immunoSEQ multiplex PCR; TCRdb stores just in-frame clones and leaves some out. The table lists some 55,000 clones, about 89% of them singletons. With V trimmed by 8 bases and J by 0 bases, 14 bases remained unmatched. The CDR3 is 19 residues long. Germline CDR1 reads MDHEN; CDR2 reads SYDVKM. The TCR originated in an adult in good health. The input for sequencing was peripheral blood, taken on day 0 of AZD1222 vaccination. The chain links TRBV28 to TRBJ2-7; 15 bases match TRBD2. CDR3 sequence: CASGGGLAGGLTSSYEQYF. The CDR3 nucleotides are TGTGCCAGCGGGGGTGGACTAGCGGGAGGGCTAACTAGCTCCTACGAGCAGTACTTC. Supplemented by reference TRBV28 and TRBJ2-7, the full variable domain reads DVKVTQSSRYLVKRTGEKVFLECVQDMDHENMFWYRQDPGLGLRLIYFSYDVKMKEKGDIPEGYSVSREKKERFSLILESASTNQTSMYLCASGGGLAGGLTSSYEQYFGPGTRLTVT.